Below, 22 T cell receptor beta chains from the same sample are listed, as sequenced in a study of shared clonotypes between healthy human individuals. Using immunoSEQ multiplex PCR, the repertoire was profiled, and TCRdb retains in-frame clones only, with some absent. The sample holds under 2,500,000 clones, approximately 96% seen once. The sample consisted of naive CD4+ T cells sorted from blood. The subset is: CD45RA+ positively selected. These receptors were obtained from a man between 18 and 29 years old in good health.

V gene TRBV7-2 combines with J gene TRBJ1-1, with D maybe TRBD1 (6 bases). V was pared by 5 bases and J by 8 bases, with 21 bases between. Germline assignment: CDR1 SGHTA and CDR2 FQGNSA. This CDR3 comprises 15 residues. The CDR3 protein is CASSDAGALAFEAFF. The CDR3 DNA reads as TGTGCCAGCAGCGACGCGGGGGCCTTAGCGTTCGAAGCTTTCTTT. The complete variable domain, with remaining parts taken from reference TRBV7-2 and TRBJ1-1, reads GAGVSQSPSNKVTEKGKDVELRCDPISGHTALYWYRQSLGQGLEFLIYFQGNSAPDKSGLPSDRFSAERTGGSVSTLTIQRTQQEDSAVYLCASSDAGALAFEAFFGQGTRLTVV.

J is TRBJ1-4 and V is TRBV11-2; no clear D. The CDR3 runs 16 residues. Germline V gene data show CDR1 as SGHAT and CDR2 as FQNNGV. The ends were cut back, 1 base at V and 6 bases at J, with 15 bases in the middle. The DNA of the CDR3 is TGTGCCAGCAGCTTAGCCCCGGCTACGGCGGATGAAAAACTGTTTTTT. Translation: CASSLAPATADEKLFF.

This sequence joins TRBV7-2 and TRBJ2-3, with 9 bases fitting TRBD2. This CDR3 contains 15 residues. J lost 4 bases, V lost 2 bases, and 4 bases had no gene match. Germline assignment: CDR1 SGHTA and CDR2 FQGNSA. The CDR3 loop is CASSLRASGADTQYF. CDR3 sequence (DNA): TGTGCCAGCAGCTTAAGGGCTAGCGGGGCAGATACGCAGTATTTT.

This chain links TRBV6-5 with TRBJ2-5, with D perhaps matching TRBD1 or TRBD2 (5 bases each). CDR3 length: 15 amino acids. The germline gives CDR1 MNHEY, CDR2 SVGAGI. V lost 5 bases to trimming and J lost 2 bases, with 15 bases between them. CDR3: CASSRRDGRQETQYF. Written as DNA, the CDR3 is TGTGCCAGCAGTCGCCGGGACGGACGACAAGAGACCCAGTACTTC.

The chain carries TRBV6-5 and TRBJ2-7; D gene uncertain. This CDR3 is built from 14 residues. CDR1 is MNHEY and CDR2 is SVGAGI in the germline V gene. Trimming stripped 5 bases from V and 2 bases from J, with 13 bases between. As DNA, the CDR3 is TGTGCCAGCAGTAGGAGATCGGTGACCTACGAGCAGTACTTC. This codes for CASSRRSVTYEQYF.

This chain uses TRBV28 with TRBJ1-1; D is possibly TRBD1 (6 bases). The length of the CDR3 is 15 residues. The V gene lost 3 bases and the J gene lost 6 bases, with 17 bases spanning the gap. Germline CDR1 is MDHEN and CDR2 is SYDVKM. The CDR3 coding sequence is TGTGCCAGCAGTTTCTACGGACAGAAAACCTCTGAAGCTTTCTTT. This translates into CASSFYGQKTSEAFF. Drawing the rest from reference TRBV28 and TRBJ1-1, the complete variable domain is DVKVTQSSRYLVKRTGEKVFLECVQDMDHENMFWYRQDPGLGLRLIYFSYDVKMKEKGDIPEGYSVSREKKERFSLILESASTNQTSMYLCASSFYGQKTSEAFFGQGTRLTVV.

To note about this clone: At the DNA level, this CDR3 is encoded by other sequences in the same sample as well. The chain recombines TRBV2 with TRBJ1-5; tentatively, D is TRBD1 (5 bases). Germline lookup yields CDR1 SNHLY and CDR2 FYNNEI. V was clipped by 4 bases and J by 5 bases, with 9 bases between them. The CDR3 spans 13 residues. CDR3 region: CASSGGVYQPQHF. For the CDR3, the DNA is TGTGCCAGCAGTGGAGGGGTCTATCAGCCCCAGCATTTT.

This chain links TRBV5-3 with TRBJ1-2, with TRBD1 as a possible D gene (6 bases). TRBV5-3 is given ORF status, its function remaining uncertain. V shed 10 bases and J shed 4 bases, with 17 bases lying between them. The CDR3 spans 13 residues. CDR3 residues: CAARTDNLYGYTF. In DNA, the CDR3 is TGTGCCGCGCGGACAGACAATCTCTATGGCTACACCTTC.

The J gene is TRBJ2-7, the V gene TRBV29-1, with 8 bases matching TRBD1. Per germline, CDR1 SQVTM and CDR2 ANQGSEA. The junction had 12 bases not matched to a gene; V was cut back by 5 bases and J by 3 bases. The CDR3 has 15 residues. CDR3 sequence: CSVRYAGTGSYEQYF. The DNA of the CDR3 is TGCAGCGTTCGCTACGCCGGGACAGGAAGCTACGAGCAGTACTTC.

The chain joins TRBV10-3 to TRBJ2-7; D is ambiguous. This CDR3 contains 13 residues. Trimming pared 7 bases from V and 0 bases from J, leaving 10 bases between. CDR1 and CDR2 from the germline V gene are ENHRY and SYGVKD. CDR3 in DNA: TGTGCCATCAAACAGATGAGCTCCTACGAGCAGTACTTC. Amino acid sequence: CAIKQMSSYEQYF.

V gene TRBV29-1 combines with J gene TRBJ2-2; tentatively, D is TRBD2 (5 bases). Trimming took 3 bases from V and 1 from J, leaving 6 bases between them. Per the germline V gene, CDR1 is SQVTM and CDR2 is ANQGSEA. The CDR3 has 13 residues. In DNA, the CDR3 is TGCAGCGTTGATGCGGGGAACACCGGGGAGCTGTTTTTT. Translating gives CSVDAGNTGELFF.

Comments on this clone: The identical CDR3 is also encoded by other nucleotide sequences in the sample. V and J are TRBV2 and TRBJ1-3, with TRBD1 matching over 7 bases. The CDR3 totals 15 residues. V lost 4 bases, J lost 0 bases, and 3 bases stayed unmatched. Germline V gene data show CDR1 as SNHLY and CDR2 as FYNNEI. DNA for the CDR3: TGTGCCAGCAGTGGGACAGGATTCTCTGGAAACACCATATATTTT. Translating gives CASSGTGFSGNTIYF.

A remark on this clone: Other nucleotide sequences in the sample specify the same CDR3. The chain employs TRBV6-6 and TRBJ2-5, with TRBD1 identical over 10 bases. V shed 6 bases, J shed 4 bases, and the junction held 2 bases outside the gene matches. The CDR3 consists of 13 residues. Germline assignment: CDR1 MNHNY and CDR2 SVGAGI (reference sequence). CDR3 residues: CASSDRGRETQYF. The CDR3 DNA is TGTGCCAGCAGCGACAGGGGGCGAGAGACCCAGTACTTC.

The chain uses TRBV6-1 and TRBJ2-7; D is unresolved. The ends were cut back, 10 bases at V and 4 bases at J, with 11 bases in the middle. This CDR3 has 11 residues. CDR1 and CDR2 from the germline V gene are MNHNS and SASEGT. Here the CDR3 DNA reads TGTGCCACCCAACTCCCTTACGAGCAGTACTTC. Translating it yields CATQLPYEQYF.

The chain employs TRBV6-1 and TRBJ2-2, with D unclear. With 8 bases removed from V and 6 bases from J, the gap between germline ends came to 13 bases. The CDR3 extends over 13 amino acids. Germline values: CDR1 MNHNS, CDR2 SASEGT. CDR3 loop: CASGGVSSGELFF. CDR3 coding DNA: TGTGCCAGCGGTGGGGTTTCTTCCGGGGAGCTGTTTTTT.

This chain links TRBV6-5 with TRBJ1-1, with a tentative D call TRBD1 (5 bases). Germline V gives CDR1 MNHEY, CDR2 SVGAGI. The CDR3 length is 13 residues. V was cut by 6 bases and J by 6 bases, with 14 bases left in between. In DNA form, the CDR3 reads TGTGCCAGCAGCTTTACAGGTAGTTCTGAAGCTTTCTTT. This codes for CASSFTGSSEAFF.

V gene TRBV19 combines with J gene TRBJ2-1, with D tentatively TRBD2 (5 bases). The CDR3 has 17 amino acids. Trimming took 4 bases from V and 0 from J, leaving 16 bases between them. Per the germline V gene, CDR1 is LNHDA and CDR2 is SQIVND (reference sequence). The DNA for the CDR3 is TGTGCCAGTAGTACGGACTCCTACCGGTTCTCCTACAATGAGCAGTTCTTC. Translating it yields CASSTDSYRFSYNEQFF.

The chain uses TRBV18 and TRBJ2-5; D may be TRBD1 (5 bases). Germline lookup yields CDR1 KGHSH and CDR2 LQKENI. The CDR3 is 15 amino acids. Trimming removed 0 bases at V and 5 bases at J, with 13 bases between. The DNA for the CDR3 is TGTGCCAGCTCACCACCGTCCAGGGTCGAGGAGACCCAGTACTTC. This gives the protein CASSPPSRVEETQYF.

This clone was found once. The chain uses TRBV5-4 and TRBJ2-1, with 11 bases matching TRBD2. The CDR3 loop spans 15 amino acids. Germline trimming cut 4 bases from V and 6 bases from J; bases unmatched to any gene: 6. Germline CDR1 and CDR2: SGHNT and YYREEE (reference sequence). The CDR3 sequence is CASSRSGGVANEQFF. In DNA, the CDR3 is TGTGCCAGCAGCCGTAGCGGGGGGGTGGCCAATGAGCAGTTCTTC.

This chain links TRBV25-1 with TRBJ2-6; D unresolved. Trimming shortened V by 7 bases and J by 0 bases, and 13 bases separated the two germline ends. From germline, CDR1 is MGHDK and CDR2 SYGVNS. The CDR3 totals 16 residues. CDR3 loop: CASTVGSPSGANVLTF. Written as DNA, the CDR3 is TGTGCCAGCACGGTAGGCAGCCCCTCTGGGGCCAACGTCCTGACTTTC.

The chain employs TRBV7-2 and TRBJ2-7, with TRBD2 matching 8 bases. Germline CDR1 is SGHTA and CDR2 is FQGNSA. The J segment lost 3 bases and the V segment lost 5 bases, leaving 9 bases of the junction unmatched. This CDR3 comprises 15 residues. CDR3 region: CASSLTLAVDYEQYF. The CDR3 nucleotides are TGTGCCAGCAGCCTAACACTAGCGGTCGACTACGAGCAGTACTTC. The whole variable domain, filled in from reference TRBV7-2 and TRBJ2-7, reads GAGVSQSPSNKVTEKGKDVELRCDPISGHTALYWYRQSLGQGLEFLIYFQGNSAPDKSGLPSDRFSAERTGGSVSTLTIQRTQQEDSAVYLCASSLTLAVDYEQYFGPGTRLTVT.

V gene TRBV2 combines with J gene TRBJ1-4; maybe TRBD1 (6 bases). The V gene lost 6 bases and the J gene lost 3 bases, with 17 bases spanning the gap. The CDR3 spans 16 residues. From germline, CDR1 is SNHLY and CDR2 FYNNEI. In nucleotides, the CDR3 is TGTGCCAGCAGCTTGGACTCAGGGGTAGCTAATGAAAAACTGTTTTTT. Its protein product is CASSLDSGVANEKLFF.